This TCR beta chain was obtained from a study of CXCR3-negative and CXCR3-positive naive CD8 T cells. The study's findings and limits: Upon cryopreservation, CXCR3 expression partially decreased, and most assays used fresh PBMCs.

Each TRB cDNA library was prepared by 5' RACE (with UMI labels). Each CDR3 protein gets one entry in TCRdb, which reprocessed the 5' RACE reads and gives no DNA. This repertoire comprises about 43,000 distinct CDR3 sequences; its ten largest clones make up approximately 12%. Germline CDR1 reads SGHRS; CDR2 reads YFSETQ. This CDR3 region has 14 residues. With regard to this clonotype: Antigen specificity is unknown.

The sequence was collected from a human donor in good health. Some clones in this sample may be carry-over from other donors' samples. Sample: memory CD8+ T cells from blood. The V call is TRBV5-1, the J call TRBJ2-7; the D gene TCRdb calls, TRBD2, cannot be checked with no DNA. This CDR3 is CASSATGPNYEQYF.